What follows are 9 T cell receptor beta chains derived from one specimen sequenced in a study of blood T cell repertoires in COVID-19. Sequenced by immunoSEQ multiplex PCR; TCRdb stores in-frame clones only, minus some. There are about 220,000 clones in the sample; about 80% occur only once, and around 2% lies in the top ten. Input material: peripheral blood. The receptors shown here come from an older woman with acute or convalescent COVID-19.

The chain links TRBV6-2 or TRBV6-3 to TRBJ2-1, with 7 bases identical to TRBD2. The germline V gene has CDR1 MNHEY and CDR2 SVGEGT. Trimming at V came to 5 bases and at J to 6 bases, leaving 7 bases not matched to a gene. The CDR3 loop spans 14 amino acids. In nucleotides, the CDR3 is TGTGCCAGCAGTAGACTAGGGAGGGCCAATGAGCAGTTCTTC. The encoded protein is CASSRLGRANEQFF.

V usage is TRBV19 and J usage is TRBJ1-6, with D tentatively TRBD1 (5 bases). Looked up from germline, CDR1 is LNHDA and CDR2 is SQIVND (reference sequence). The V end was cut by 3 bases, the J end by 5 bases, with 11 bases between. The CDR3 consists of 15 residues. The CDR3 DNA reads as TGTGCCAGTAGTATCTTACCGGGGGATAATTCACCCCTCCACTTT. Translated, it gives CASSILPGDNSPLHF.

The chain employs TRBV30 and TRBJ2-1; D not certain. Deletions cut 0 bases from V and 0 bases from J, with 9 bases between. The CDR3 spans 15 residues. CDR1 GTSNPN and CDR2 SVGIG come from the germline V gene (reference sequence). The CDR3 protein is CAWSVRTSSYNEQFF. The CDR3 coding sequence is TGTGCCTGGAGTGTAAGAACGAGCTCCTACAATGAGCAGTTCTTC.

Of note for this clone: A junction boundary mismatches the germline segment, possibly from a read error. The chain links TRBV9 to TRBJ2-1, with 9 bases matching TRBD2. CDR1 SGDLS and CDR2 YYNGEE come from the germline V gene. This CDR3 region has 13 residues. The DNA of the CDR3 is TGTGCCAGCAGCGGCTGGGACGGGACTAGCATCCTCTTC. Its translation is CASSGWDGTSILF.

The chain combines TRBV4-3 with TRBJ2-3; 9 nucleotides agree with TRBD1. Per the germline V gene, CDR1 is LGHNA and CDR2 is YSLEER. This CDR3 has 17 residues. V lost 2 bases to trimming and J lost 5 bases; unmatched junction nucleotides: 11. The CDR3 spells CASSQSTGGQGKDTQYF. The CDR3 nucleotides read TGCGCCAGCAGCCAATCGACGGGGGGACAGGGTAAAGATACGCAGTATTTT.

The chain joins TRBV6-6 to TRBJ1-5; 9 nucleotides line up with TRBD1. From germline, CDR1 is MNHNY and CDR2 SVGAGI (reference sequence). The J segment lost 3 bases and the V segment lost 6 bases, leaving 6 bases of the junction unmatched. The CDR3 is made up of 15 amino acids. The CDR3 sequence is CASSLDRGFNQPQHF. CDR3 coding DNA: TGTGCCAGCAGCCTAGACAGGGGGTTCAATCAGCCCCAGCATTTT.

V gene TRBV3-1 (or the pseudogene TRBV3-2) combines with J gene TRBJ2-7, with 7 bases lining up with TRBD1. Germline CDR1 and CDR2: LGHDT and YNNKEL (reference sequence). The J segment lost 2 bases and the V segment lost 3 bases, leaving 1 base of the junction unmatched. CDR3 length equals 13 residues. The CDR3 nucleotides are TGTGCCAGCAGCCACGGGACAGCCTACGAGCAGTACTTC. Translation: CASSHGTAYEQYF.

The CDR3 loop is CAIKGPAGETQYF. Written as DNA, the CDR3 is TGTGCCATCAAGGGTCCAGCGGGGGAGACCCAGTACTTC. This chain joins TRBV19 and TRBJ2-5; 7 bases agree with TRBD2. Per the germline V gene, CDR1 is LNHDA and CDR2 is SQIVND (reference sequence). V dropped 10 bases and J dropped 5; count of bases not matched to a gene: 10. This CDR3 has 13 amino acids.

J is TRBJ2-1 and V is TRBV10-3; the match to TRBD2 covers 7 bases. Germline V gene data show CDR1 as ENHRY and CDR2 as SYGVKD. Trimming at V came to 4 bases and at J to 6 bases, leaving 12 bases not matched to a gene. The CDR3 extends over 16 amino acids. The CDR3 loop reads CAISGGSGVRSNEQFF. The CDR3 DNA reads TGTGCCATCAGTGGTGGAAGCGGGGTTCGATCCAATGAGCAGTTCTTC.